This T cell receptor beta chain was recovered during a study of Tregs in tolerant kidney transplant recipients. Study outcomes and limitations: Biological reproducibility was not directly addressed in this study. The small number of patients limits these findings pending further validation. The most relevant donor-specific Treg TCRbeta repertoire apparently came from expansion with activated donor B cells.

CD4+CD25+CD127- Tregs, CD4+CD25- non-Tregs, CD4 and CD8 cells were sorted. The ends lost 2 bases at V and 4 bases at J; junction bases unmatched: 3. The CDR3 spans 14 residues. Germline CDR1 SGHRS, CDR2 YFSETQ. Regarding this clone: Its cognate antigen is unknown.

Only in-frame clones appear in the TCRdb table, and some are missing; sequencing was by immunoSEQ multiplex PCR. The sample contains over 55,000 clones, over 70% of which appear only once. Sequencing was performed on CD4+ T cells from blood. This sequence was found in a human donor in good health. The chain has TRBV5-1 and TRBJ2-4, with 7 bases that match TRBD1. In DNA form, the CDR3 reads TGCGCCAGCAGCTTTGACAGGGATAAAAACATTCAGTACTTC. Residues: CASSFDRDKNIQYF.